This T cell receptor beta chain was identified during a study of spatial heterogeneity in lung cancer (dated by TCRdb to the late 2010s). Study-level background: Beta-chain transcripts were consistently detected in greater numbers than alpha-chain transcripts, which likely reflected higher beta-chain transcript abundance. In the raw uncorrected reads, each unique combination of TCR and UMI appeared more than ten times on average. In non-small cell lung cancer, the study made a quantitative comparison of TCR alpha and beta repertoires among multiple tumor regions, matched nontumor lung and blood. TCR repertoire features were related to nonsynonymous mutation counts determined by whole-exome sequencing of tumor tissue. Both alpha and beta chains were TCR-sequenced in samples taken at surgery, namely 220 tumor regions, approximately 66 matched nontumor lung samples and roughly 56 PBMC samples.

Study-wide findings and limitations: Ubiquitous expanded tumor TCRs showed up in blood more often at tumor resection than at routine follow-up. Additional single-cell paired TCR alpha and beta sequencing was considered necessary to confirm, at a functional level, the hypothesis that regional TCRs recognize regional mutations.

Relative to its sample, this clonotype is medium-sized (0.01 to 0.1%). Its cognate antigen has yet to be identified. No much larger clone exists at a distance of one base, and base qualities are not known. The CDR3 runs 13 amino acids, cysteine and phenylalanine included. Here the CDR3 DNA is all that survives: 39 bases in frame from base 1. CDR1 SGHTA and CDR2 FQGTGA were looked up in the germline V gene. Between the V and J ends, shortened by 1 base and 5 bases respectively, the junction contains 8 bases. The library relied on 5' RACE. For sequencing, a NextSeq 500 was employed. In the TCR library protocol, a unique molecular identifier was attached to each TCR cDNA molecule so that PCR and sequencing errors could be corrected. The study's own analysis went as follows. TCR identification, UMI-based error correction and CDR3 extraction were all carried out with Decombinator tools. Expanded TCRs were defined as those above a frequency of 2 per 1,000, corresponding to the top 1% of the tumor frequency distribution. Rényi diversity was computed with the R vegan package after subsampling each repertoire 100 times to 5,000 TCRs. To build CDR3 similarity networks, amino acid triplet string-kernel similarity was used, and CDR3s were connected when their pairwise similarity was above 0.82. TCRdb reran the public reads through fastp at Q25 and MiXCR, keeping productive beta chains. Identical CDR3 protein sequences are pooled into one entry, listed with their most common genes and DNA. In this record, the V and J calls reflect TCRdb's handling and not the investigators' own analysis. This sample has 20,000 to 30,000 distinct CDR3 sequences in its table, and around 4.5% of those were observed once. The ten largest account for about 5% of the sample.

Read against the paper, the sample's time point label means: sample taken at primary tumor resection. The donors were approximately 70 patients from the lung TRACERx cohort who had early-stage, untreated non-small cell lung cancer. For TCR sequencing, whole RNA was extracted from tumor and nontumor lung tissue, or from cryopreserved PBMC samples, and no cell sorting was done. Only patients for whom sufficient RNA was available from at least two tumor regions were selected for TCR sequencing. The sample in question was PBMCs, obtained at surgery. This receptor was obtained from a male donor with early-stage non-small cell lung cancer. Recombination connected TRBV7-3 to TRBJ2-5; confidence is insufficient to name the D gene. The CDR3: CASSLSSEETQYF. Read as DNA, the sequence is TGTGCCAGCAGCTTAAGCTCGGAGGAGACCCAGTACTTC.